This T cell receptor (beta chain) originates from a study of identical twins. Each cDNA held unique molecular identifiers, and template switching gave it a universal primer site. TCRdb called the 5' RACE reads again in MiXCR, with one record for every CDR3 protein. The data hold a few hundred thousand distinct CDR3 sequences, with around 15% observed a single time. Germline V lookup: CDR1 LNHNV, CDR2 YYDKDF (reference sequence). Trimming took 0 bases from V and 10 from J, leaving 7 bases between them. CDR3 length: 13 amino acids. This clonotype appeared many times. Its antigen is undetermined. The study, taken as a whole, reports: Out-of-frame TCR alpha sharing in monozygotic twins exceeded recombination model predictions. Shared out-of-frame alpha sequences (those common to twins) showed excess low generation probability.

These data also featured in a second study, about yellow fever vaccine responses in identical twins.

The specimen sequenced was CD4+ T cells sorted from blood. The chain couples TRBV15 to TRBJ1-6; tentatively, D is TRBD1 (5 bases). The source of this sequence is a woman under 30 in good health. The CDR3 DNA is TGTGCCACCAGCAGAGATGAGGGGTCACCCCTCCACTTT. It codes for CATSRDEGSPLHF. The variable domain in full, with the rest retrieved from reference TRBV15 and TRBJ1-6, is DAMVIQNPRYQVTQFGKPVTLSCSQTLNHNVMYWYQQKSSQAPKLLFHYYDKDFNNEADTPDNFQSRRPNTSFCFLDIRSPGLGDTAMYLCATSRDEGSPLHFGNGTRLTVT.